Listed below are T cell receptor beta chains from one sample, sequenced in a study of blood T cell repertoires in COVID-19. Assay: immunoSEQ multiplex PCR; the TCRdb copy retains only in-frame clones and omits some. The sample lists roughly 330,000 clones; more than 75% were seen once. The sample was peripheral blood. These TCRs come from a woman aged 45-60 years with active or convalescent COVID-19. Both conserved end residues are part of each CDR3. A D gene is named only where the DNA matches it firmly. A row's size may be missing; if present it is once, few, many or a size class.

DNA: TGCGCCAGCAGCCAAGTCGACAGGGGGAGCTCACCCCTCCACTTT; CDR3: CASSQVDRGSSPLHF; J: TRBJ1-6; D: TRBD1; V: TRBV4-1; size: NA
DNA: TGTGCCAGCAGCCCCTCTAGCGGGAGCAATGAGCAGTTCTTC; CDR3: CASSPSSGSNEQFF; J: TRBJ2-1; D: TRBD2; V: TRBV7-3; size: NA
DNA: TGTGCCAGCTCACGGGGCGGACTACTAGAGACCCAGTACTTC; CDR3: CASSRGGLLETQYF; J: TRBJ2-5; D: NA; V: TRBV18; size: NA
DNA: TGTGCTAGTGGTTTGATCGACAGGGGCGTGGGGGAAGCTTTCTTT; CDR3: CASGLIDRGVGEAFF; J: TRBJ1-1; D: TRBD1; V: TRBV12-5; size: NA
DNA: TGTGCCAGTTCAAATTTCGGCACTGAAGCTTTCTTT; CDR3: CASSNFGTEAFF; J: TRBJ1-1; D: NA; V: TRBV19; size: NA
DNA: TGTGCCATCTCTCCCTCCGCGGCAGGCGGAGGCGAGACCCAGTACTTC; CDR3: CAISPSAAGGGETQYF; J: TRBJ2-5; D: NA; V: TRBV10-3; size: NA
DNA: TGTGCCAGCAGTTACTCATCGGCGTCCGGGACAGGTTACAATGAGCAGTTCTTC; CDR3: CASSYSSASGTGYNEQFF; J: TRBJ2-1; D: TRBD1; V: TRBV6-2/TRBV6-3; size: NA
DNA: TGTGCCAGCAGCGTAGCCAGGAACACTGAAGCTTTCTTT; CDR3: CASSVARNTEAFF; J: TRBJ1-1; D: NA; V: TRBV9; size: few
DNA: TGCGCCAGCAGCTTGGCAGCGGGAACCACAGATACGCAGTATTTT; CDR3: CASSLAAGTTDTQYF; J: TRBJ2-3; D: TRBD2; V: TRBV5-1; size: NA
DNA: TGTGCCAGTACCTCGAGGCGACTAGCGGGAGCCAACGGGGAGCTGTTTTTT; CDR3: CASTSRRLAGANGELFF; J: TRBJ2-2; D: TRBD2; V: TRBV19; size: NA
DNA: TGTGCCAGCAGTGAAGAAACAGATTTAAGTTTGAACACTGAAGCTTTCTTT; CDR3: CASSEETDLSLNTEAFF; J: TRBJ1-1; D: NA; V: TRBV6-1; size: NA
DNA: TGTGCCAGCAGTTCCCGGACAGGGGGGAACACTGAAGCTTTCTTT; CDR3: CASSSRTGGNTEAFF; J: TRBJ1-1; D: TRBD1; V: TRBV2; size: NA
DNA: TGTGCCAGCAGTTCGGTTAATGAAAAACTGTTTTTT; CDR3: CASSSVNEKLFF; J: TRBJ1-4; D: NA; V: TRBV6-2/TRBV6-3; size: NA
DNA: TGTGCCAGCAGCCCCTTGTTCCCACTAGCGGGCTCCTACGAGCAGTACTTC; CDR3: CASSPLFPLAGSYEQYF; J: TRBJ2-7; D: TRBD2; V: TRBV11-2; size: NA
DNA: TGTGCCAGCAGTTTACCCAGTCCGGGGGCTTTCTTT; CDR3: CASSLPSPGAFF; J: TRBJ1-1; D: NA; V: TRBV28; size: NA
DNA: TGTGCCAGCAGCCCCCGAGACAGGGCCCAAGCTTTCTTT; CDR3: CASSPRDRAQAFF; J: TRBJ1-1; D: TRBD1; V: TRBV3-1/TRBV3-2; size: NA
DNA: TGTGCCAGCAGCGGAGGCGGACAGAGATATGGCTACACCTTC; CDR3: CASSGGGQRYGYTF; J: TRBJ1-2; D: NA; V: TRBV9; size: few
DNA: TGTGCCAGTTTCAGGGGCTCCTATGGCTACACCTTC; CDR3: CASFRGSYGYTF; J: TRBJ1-2; D: NA; V: TRBV19; size: NA
DNA: TGTGCCAGCAGCCAATATACGGGGTTACAGCCCCAGCATTTT; CDR3: CASSQYTGLQPQHF; J: TRBJ1-5; D: NA; V: TRBV16; size: NA
DNA: TGTGCCAGCAGCTTATTTGGGGAGGTCGGGTCACCCCTCCACTTT; CDR3: CASSLFGEVGSPLHF; J: TRBJ1-6; D: NA; V: TRBV7-3; size: NA
DNA: TGTGCCAGCTCACCTGCGACAGGGGATCAAGGGAACTATGGCTACACCTTC; CDR3: CASSPATGDQGNYGYTF; J: TRBJ1-2; D: TRBD1; V: TRBV18; size: NA